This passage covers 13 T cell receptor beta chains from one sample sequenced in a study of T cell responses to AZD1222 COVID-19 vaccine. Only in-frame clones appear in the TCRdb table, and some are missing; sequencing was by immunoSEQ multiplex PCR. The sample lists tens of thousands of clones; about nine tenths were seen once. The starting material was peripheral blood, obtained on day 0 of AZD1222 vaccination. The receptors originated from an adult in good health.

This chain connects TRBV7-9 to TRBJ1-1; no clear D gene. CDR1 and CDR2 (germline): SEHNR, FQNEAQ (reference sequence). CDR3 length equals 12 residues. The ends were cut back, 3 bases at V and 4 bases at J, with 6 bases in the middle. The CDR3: CASSFEGTEAFF. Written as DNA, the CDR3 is TGTGCCAGCAGCTTTGAGGGCACTGAAGCTTTCTTT.

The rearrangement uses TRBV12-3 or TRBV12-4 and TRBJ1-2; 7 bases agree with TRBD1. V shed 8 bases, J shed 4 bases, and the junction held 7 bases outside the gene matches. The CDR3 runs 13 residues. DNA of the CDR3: TGTGCCAGCGTGTTACAGGGGATCTATGGCTACACCTTC. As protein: CASVLQGIYGYTF.

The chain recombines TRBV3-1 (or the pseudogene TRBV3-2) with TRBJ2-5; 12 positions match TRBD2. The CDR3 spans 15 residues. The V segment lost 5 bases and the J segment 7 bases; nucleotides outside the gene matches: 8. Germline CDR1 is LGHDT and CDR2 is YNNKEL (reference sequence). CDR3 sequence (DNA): TGTGCCAGCAGCTGGACTAGCGGGGCCCAGTCGACCCAGTACTTC. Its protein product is CASSWTSGAQSTQYF.

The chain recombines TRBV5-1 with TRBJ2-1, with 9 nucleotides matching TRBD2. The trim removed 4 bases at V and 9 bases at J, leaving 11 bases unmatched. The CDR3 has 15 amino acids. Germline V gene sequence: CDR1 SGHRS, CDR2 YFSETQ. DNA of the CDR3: TGCGCCAGCAGCCCGGGGGCTAGCGGGGCGGGTGAGCAGTTCTTC. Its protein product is CASSPGASGAGEQFF.

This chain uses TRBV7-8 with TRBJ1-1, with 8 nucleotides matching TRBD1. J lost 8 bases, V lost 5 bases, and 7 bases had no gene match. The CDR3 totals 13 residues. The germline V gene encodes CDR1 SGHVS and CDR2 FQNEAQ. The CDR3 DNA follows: TGTGCCAGCAGCGGTGACAGGGGTAGGGAAGCTTTCTTT. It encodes CASSGDRGREAFF.

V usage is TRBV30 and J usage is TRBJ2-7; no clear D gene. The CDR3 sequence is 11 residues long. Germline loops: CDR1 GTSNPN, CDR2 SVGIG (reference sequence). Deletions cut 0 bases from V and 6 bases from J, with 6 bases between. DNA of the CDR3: TGTGCCTGGAGTGTAATGAGCGAGCAGTACTTC. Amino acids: CAWSVMSEQYF.

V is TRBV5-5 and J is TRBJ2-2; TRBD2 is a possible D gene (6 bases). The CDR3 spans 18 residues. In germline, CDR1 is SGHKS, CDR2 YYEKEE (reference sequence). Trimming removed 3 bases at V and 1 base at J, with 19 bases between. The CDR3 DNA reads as TGTGCCAGCAGCTCGATTGCAGCGACGGGGGTGAACACCGGGGAGCTGTTTTTT. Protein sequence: CASSSIAATGVNTGELFF.

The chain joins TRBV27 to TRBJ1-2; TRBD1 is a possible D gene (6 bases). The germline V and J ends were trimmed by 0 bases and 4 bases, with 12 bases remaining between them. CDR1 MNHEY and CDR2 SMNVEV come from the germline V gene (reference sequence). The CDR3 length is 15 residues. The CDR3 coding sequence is TGTGCCAGCAGTTTATCCGGGGGGCTGGTCTATGGCTACACCTTC. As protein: CASSLSGGLVYGYTF.

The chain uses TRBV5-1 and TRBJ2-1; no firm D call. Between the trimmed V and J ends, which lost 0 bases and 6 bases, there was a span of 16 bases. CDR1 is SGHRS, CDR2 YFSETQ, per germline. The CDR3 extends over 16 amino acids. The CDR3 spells CASSLEGIPVGNEQFF. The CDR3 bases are TGCGCCAGCAGCTTGGAGGGCATCCCGGTGGGCAATGAGCAGTTCTTC.

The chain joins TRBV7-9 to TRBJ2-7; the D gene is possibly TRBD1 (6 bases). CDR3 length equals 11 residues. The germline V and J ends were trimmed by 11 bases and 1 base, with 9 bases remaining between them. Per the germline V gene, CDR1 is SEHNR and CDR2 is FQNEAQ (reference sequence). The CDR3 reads CASGVSYEQYF. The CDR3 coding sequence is TGTGCCTCAGGGGTTTCCTACGAGCAGTACTTC.

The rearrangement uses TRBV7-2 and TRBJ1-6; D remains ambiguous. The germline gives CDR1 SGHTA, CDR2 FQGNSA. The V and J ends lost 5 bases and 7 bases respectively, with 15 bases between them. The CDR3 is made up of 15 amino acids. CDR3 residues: CASSPAGSSNSPLHF. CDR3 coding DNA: TGTGCCAGCAGCCCCGCGGGCAGTTCCAATTCACCCCTCCACTTT.

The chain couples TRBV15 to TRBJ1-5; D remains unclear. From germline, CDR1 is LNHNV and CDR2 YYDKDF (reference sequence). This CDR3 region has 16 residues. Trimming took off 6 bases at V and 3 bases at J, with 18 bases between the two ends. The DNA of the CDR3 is TGTGCCACCAGAAGCTCTGGGGAGGGCGACAATCAGCCCCAGCATTTT. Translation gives CATRSSGEGDNQPQHF.

CDR3 sequence (DNA): TGTGCCAGCAGTCCTACCGAGGGGCAGCCCCAGCATTTT. Translating it yields CASSPTEGQPQHF. This chain uses TRBV27 with TRBJ1-5; possible D gene TRBD1, 5 bases. The CDR3 is made up of 13 amino acids. The germline CDR1 and CDR2 sequences are MNHEY and SMNVEV (reference sequence). V was shortened by 5 bases and J by 7 bases, with 12 bases between the two germline ends.